Listed below are T cell receptor beta chains from one sample, sequenced in a study of T cells in Graves' hyperthyroidism and ophthalmopathy. In TCRdb, the multiplex PCR reads were re-called with MiXCR into one record per CDR3 protein. Among under 700,000 distinct CDR3 sequences listed, around 15% were seen once. Sequencing input: blood. The receptors were sampled from a woman between 18 and 29 years old with Graves' hyperthyroidism. Both conserved end residues are trimmed from each CDR3. Each record gives: J gene, V gene, CDR3 protein.

>TRBJ2-7|TRBV29-1
SAGTKYEQY
>TRBJ2-3|TRBV5-1
ASSLALNSGTSGTDTQY
>TRBJ2-1|TRBV30
AWSNGGSYNEQF
>TRBJ2-1|TRBV2
ASATDRGHAPYNEQF
>TRBJ2-1|TRBV28
ASSWTSGFSYNEQF
>TRBJ1-1|TRBV12-3/TRBV12-4
ASSLEPGSETEAF
>TRBJ1-2|TRBV4-1
ASSQDRSANYGYT
>TRBJ1-3|TRBV11-2
ASSLSRGNTIY
>TRBJ1-2|TRBV11-2
ASSLPGDNYGYT
>TRBJ2-7|TRBV7-9
ASSFPGLSSYEQY
>.|TRBV5-1
ASSPSGQGFYGDQF
>TRBJ1-3|TRBV11-2
ASSPGQGQAGNTIY
>TRBJ2-1|TRBV28
ASSHYSSVRWNEQF
>TRBJ2-6|TRBV27
ASSSYQGMSGANVLT
>TRBJ1-2|TRBV7-2
ASSLRDLNYGYT
>TRBJ1-1|TRBV29-1
SVIIRSSTNTEAF
>TRBJ2-1|TRBV24-1
ATSDPTGGRSYNEQF
>TRBJ1-6|TRBV5-1
ASSLQPSGTDNSPLH
>TRBJ1-5|TRBV4-3
ASSQYWTGGVQPQH
>TRBJ2-1|TRBV2
ASNGDQSNEQF
>TRBJ1-3|TRBV12-3/TRBV12-4
ASSPRPQGAGNTIY
>TRBJ2-5|TRBV10-3
AISALGGQTQETQY
>TRBJ2-5|TRBV6-1
ASRGGFGKEETQY
>TRBJ2-3|TRBV4-1
ASSQRRTTDTQY
>TRBJ1-1|TRBV19
ASTRLTETEAF
>TRBJ1-1|TRBV12-5
ASGLSSNTEAF
>TRBJ2-7|TRBV5-1
ASSLRDRSSYEQY
>TRBJ1-5|TRBV4-3
ASSQDHPEGNQPQH
>TRBJ2-5|TRBV7-2
ATSPRETQY
>TRBJ1-6|TRBV12-3/TRBV12-4
ASSSGMGRGNSPLH
>TRBJ1-2|TRBV20-1
SARRPGPGTGFSGYT
>TRBJ1-3|TRBV11-2
ASSFRQTGNTIY
>TRBJ2-1|TRBV10-3
AISDLAGGRNEQF
>TRBJ2-1|TRBV20-1
SARLVGGLSDNEQF
>TRBJ2-5|TRBV28
ASSEQGAETQY
>TRBJ1-1|TRBV30
AWTPQPRSIVNTEAF
>TRBJ1-1|TRBV7-8
ASSSPTGAMNTEAF
>TRBJ2-7|TRBV10-2
ASRLLASSYEQY
>TRBJ1-2|TRBV28
ASRWGLSGYT